This TCR beta chain was retrieved from a study of blood T cell repertoires in COVID-19. About the research overall: From the United States, Italy and Spain came samples of acute and convalescent COVID-19.

Authors' analysis steps: Amplified reference gene primers provided the basis for estimating nucleated cell counts. Measured with immunoSEQ multiplex PCR; TCRdb has only the in-frame clones, and not every one. Clonal size and the V and J genes are those of that table, whereas D and trimming came from the DNA. Of roughly 250,000 clones listed, 86% are singletons. Germline CDR1 is MNHEY and CDR2 is SVGAGI. The V end was cut by 6 bases, the J end by 2 bases, with 13 bases between. The CDR3 covers 14 residues. The sequence came from a woman in her thirties with COVID-19, enrolled during active disease. V usage is TRBV6-5 and J usage is TRBJ1-1, with D tentatively TRBD1 (6 bases). What was sequenced was peripheral blood. This CDR3 reads CASRLLDSNTEAFF. The CDR3 DNA is TGTGCCAGCAGGCTATTGGACAGCAACACTGAAGCTTTCTTT.